This TCR beta chain comes out of a study of T cells in Graves' hyperthyroidism and ophthalmopathy. About the research overall: Peripheral blood collection took place at initial diagnosis, before any treatment.

Germline lookup yields CDR1 MNHNS and CDR2 SASEGT. The CDR3 loop spans 14 amino acids. As to this clonotype: The antigen remains unidentified. Possible read error: a much larger clone is one base away.

Amplification of TCR beta CDR3 regions was performed using RNA transcripts as template. When the TCR CDR3 underwent first-round RT-PCR, the HTBI primer set was used. TCRdb reanalysed the multiplex PCR reads using MiXCR and keeps one entry per CDR3 protein. Of about 600,000 distinct CDR3 sequences listed, approximately 15% are singletons. Ophthalmopathy patients showed a Clinical Activity Score of at least 3, NOSPECS grade of at least 4 and duration under 3 months. Every diagnosis used clinical symptoms, serum thyroxine and TRAb, thyroid ultrasound and orbital computed tomography. Notes on the study in general: With a median lead of about six months before onset, the model predicted ophthalmopathy.

The material sequenced was blood. The gene calls are TRBV6-1 and TRBJ2-1, with 10 bases identical to TRBD2. The receptor's source is a woman younger than 30 with Graves' ophthalmopathy. CDR3 bases: TGTGCCCGCAGGGGGGATTATACTAGCGGGATTTGGTTCTTC. Protein: CARRGDYTSGIWFF.